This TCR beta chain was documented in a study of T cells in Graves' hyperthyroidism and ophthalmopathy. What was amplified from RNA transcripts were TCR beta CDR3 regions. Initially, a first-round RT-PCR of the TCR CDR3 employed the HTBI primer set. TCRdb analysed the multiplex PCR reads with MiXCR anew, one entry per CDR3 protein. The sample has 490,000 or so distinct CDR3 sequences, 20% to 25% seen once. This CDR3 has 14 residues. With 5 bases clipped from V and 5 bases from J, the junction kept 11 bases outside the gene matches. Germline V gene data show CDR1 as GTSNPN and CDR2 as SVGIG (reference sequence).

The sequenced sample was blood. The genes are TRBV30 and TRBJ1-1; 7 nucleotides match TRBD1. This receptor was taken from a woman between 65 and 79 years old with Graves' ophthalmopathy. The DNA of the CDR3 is TGTGCCTGGTCGACAGGGAGAGGAGAGACTGAAGCTTTCTTT. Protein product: CAWSTGRGETEAFF.